A selection of T cell receptor beta chains follows, all from one sample in a study of identical twins. TCRdb itself ran the 5' RACE reads through MiXCR, one entry per CDR3 protein. The repertoire holds about 890,000 distinct CDR3 sequences, with around an eighth as singletons. The data also belong to a second study, concerning yellow fever vaccine responses in identical twins.

The sequencing input was PBMCs. The source of these receptors is a young woman in good health. The CDR3 runs from the conserved cysteine through the conserved F or W. A D gene is named only where the DNA matches it firmly. The size field is filled for only some rows; it gives once, few, many or a size class.

clone_size: .
v_call: TRBV24-1
j_call: TRBJ2-1
d_call: .
cdr3_aa: CATSEDGLNEHFF
cdr3_nt: TGTGCCACCAGTGAGGACGGCCTGAATGAGCACTTCTTC

clone_size: .
v_call: TRBV6-2/TRBV6-3
j_call: TRBJ2-7
d_call: TRBD2
cdr3_aa: CASSLRRTSGSGEQYF
cdr3_nt: TGTGCCAGCAGCCTTCGCCGGACTAGCGGGAGTGGGGAGCAGTACTTC

clone_size: few
v_call: TRBV2
j_call: TRBJ2-1
d_call: .
cdr3_aa: CASRKGQQSSYNEQFF
cdr3_nt: TGTGCCAGCAGAAAGGGCCAGCAGAGCTCCTACAATGAGCAGTTCTTC

clone_size: .
v_call: TRBV20-1
j_call: TRBJ2-7
d_call: TRBD2
cdr3_aa: CSAPSGSGYEQYF
cdr3_nt: TGCAGTGCTCCCAGCGGGAGTGGCTACGAGCAGTACTTC

clone_size: .
v_call: TRBV24-1
j_call: TRBJ1-4
d_call: TRBD1
cdr3_aa: CATSDPTGGLFF
cdr3_nt: TGTGCCACCAGTGACCCAACAGGGGGACTGTTTTTT

clone_size: many
v_call: TRBV6-1
j_call: TRBJ1-1
d_call: TRBD1
cdr3_aa: CASSVQGARTEAFF
cdr3_nt: TGTGCCAGCAGTGTCCAGGGGGCGCGGACTGAAGCTTTCTTT

clone_size: .
v_call: TRBV7-9
j_call: TRBJ1-5
d_call: .
cdr3_aa: CASSQSWGGQHF
cdr3_nt: TGTGCCAGCAGCCAAAGTTGGGGGGGCCAGCATTTT

clone_size: many
v_call: TRBV12-3/TRBV12-4
j_call: TRBJ1-3
d_call: TRBD1
cdr3_aa: CASSLTGGSGNTIYF
cdr3_nt: TGTGCCAGCAGCTTAACAGGGGGCTCTGGAAACACCATATATTTT

clone_size: many
v_call: TRBV7-8
j_call: TRBJ2-3
d_call: .
cdr3_aa: CASSPPRLDTQYF
cdr3_nt: TGTGCCAGCAGCCCCCCCAGGTTGGATACGCAGTATTTT

clone_size: .
v_call: TRBV28
j_call: TRBJ2-5
d_call: TRBD1
cdr3_aa: CASSLGGQGEETQYF
cdr3_nt: TGTGCCAGCAGTTTAGGGGGACAGGGGGAAGAGACCCAGTACTTC

clone_size: .
v_call: TRBV4-1
j_call: TRBJ1-4
d_call: TRBD1
cdr3_aa: CASSQDRGQEKLFF
cdr3_nt: TGCGCCAGCAGCCAAGACAGGGGGCAGGAAAAACTGTTTTTT

clone_size: .
v_call: TRBV5-1
j_call: TRBJ2-7
d_call: TRBD2
cdr3_aa: CASREGATSGRTPEQYF
cdr3_nt: TGCGCCAGCAGAGAGGGAGCGACTAGCGGGAGGACCCCCGAGCAGTACTTC

clone_size: .
v_call: TRBV12-3/TRBV12-4
j_call: TRBJ1-1
d_call: TRBD1
cdr3_aa: CASSQRTGPNTEAFF
cdr3_nt: TGTGCCAGCAGTCAGAGGACAGGGCCGAACACTGAAGCTTTCTTT

clone_size: .
v_call: TRBV3-1
j_call: TRBJ2-7
d_call: .
cdr3_aa: CASSSRGLNAYEQYF
cdr3_nt: TGTGCCAGCAGCTCACGCGGACTGAATGCTTACGAGCAGTACTTC

clone_size: few
v_call: TRBV5-1
j_call: TRBJ2-7
d_call: .
cdr3_aa: CASSLTGGISYEQYF
cdr3_nt: TGCGCCAGCAGCTTAACAGGTGGGATCTCCTACGAGCAGTACTTC

clone_size: .
v_call: TRBV29-1
j_call: TRBJ1-5
d_call: .
cdr3_aa: CSAQQGAQPQHF
cdr3_nt: TGCAGCGCCCAACAGGGCGCCCAGCCCCAGCATTTT

clone_size: few
v_call: TRBV10-3
j_call: TRBJ1-3
d_call: .
cdr3_aa: CAISESTVAGSRNTIYF
cdr3_nt: TGTGCCATCAGTGAGTCGACTGTGGCAGGGAGTCGAAACACCATATATTTT

clone_size: .
v_call: TRBV28
j_call: TRBJ2-7
d_call: TRBD2
cdr3_aa: CASSGLGLAGDEQYF
cdr3_nt: TGTGCCAGCAGCGGACTGGGACTAGCGGGAGACGAGCAGTACTTC

clone_size: .
v_call: TRBV6-5
j_call: TRBJ2-5
d_call: TRBD1
cdr3_aa: CASSYMTGDLETQYF
cdr3_nt: TGTGCCAGCAGTTACATGACAGGGGATTTGGAGACCCAGTACTTC

clone_size: few
v_call: TRBV7-2
j_call: TRBJ1-3
d_call: .
cdr3_aa: CASSLYGVDTIYF
cdr3_nt: TGTGCCAGCAGCTTATACGGCGTCGACACCATATATTTT

clone_size: many
v_call: TRBV12-3/TRBV12-4
j_call: TRBJ2-1
d_call: TRBD2
cdr3_aa: CASGMLAGAGNEQFF
cdr3_nt: TGTGCCAGCGGAATGTTAGCGGGAGCTGGTAATGAGCAGTTCTTC

clone_size: few
v_call: TRBV29-1
j_call: TRBJ1-5
d_call: .
cdr3_aa: CSVEQERGQPQHF
cdr3_nt: TGCAGCGTTGAACAAGAGAGGGGACAGCCCCAGCATTTT

clone_size: .
v_call: TRBV20-1
j_call: TRBJ1-5
d_call: TRBD1
cdr3_aa: CSAGPTGGNQPQHF
cdr3_nt: TGCAGTGCCGGGCCGACAGGGGGCAATCAGCCCCAGCATTTT

clone_size: many
v_call: TRBV10-3
j_call: TRBJ2-3
d_call: .
cdr3_aa: CAISTRPTGEGTQYF
cdr3_nt: TGTGCCATCAGTACTAGACCGACGGGAGAGGGAACGCAGTATTTT